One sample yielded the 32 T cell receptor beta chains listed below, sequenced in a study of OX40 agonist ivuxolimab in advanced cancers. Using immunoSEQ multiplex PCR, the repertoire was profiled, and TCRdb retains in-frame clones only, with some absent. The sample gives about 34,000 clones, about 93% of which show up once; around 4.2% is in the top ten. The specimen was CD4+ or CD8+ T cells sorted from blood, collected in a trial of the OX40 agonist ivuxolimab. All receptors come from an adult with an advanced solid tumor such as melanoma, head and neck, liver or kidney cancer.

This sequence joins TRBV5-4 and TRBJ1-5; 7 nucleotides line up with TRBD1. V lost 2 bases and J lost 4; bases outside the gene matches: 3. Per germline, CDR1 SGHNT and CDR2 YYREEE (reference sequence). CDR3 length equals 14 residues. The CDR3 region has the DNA TGTGCCAGCAGCTTTCAGGGGGAGAATCAGCCCCAGCATTTT. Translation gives CASSFQGENQPQHF.

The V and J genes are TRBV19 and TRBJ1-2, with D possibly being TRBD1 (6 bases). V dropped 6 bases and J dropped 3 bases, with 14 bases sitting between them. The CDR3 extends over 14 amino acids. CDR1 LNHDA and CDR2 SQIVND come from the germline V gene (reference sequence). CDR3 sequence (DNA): TGTGCCAGTAGCAGGACACGGGGGCACTATGGCTACACCTTC. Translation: CASSRTRGHYGYTF. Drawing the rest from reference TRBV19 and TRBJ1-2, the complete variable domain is DGGITQSPKYLFRKEGQNVTLSCEQNLNHDAMYWYRQDPGQGLRLIYYSQIVNDFQKGDIAEGYSVSREKKESFPLTVTSAQKNPTAFYLCASSRTRGHYGYTFGSGTRLTVV.

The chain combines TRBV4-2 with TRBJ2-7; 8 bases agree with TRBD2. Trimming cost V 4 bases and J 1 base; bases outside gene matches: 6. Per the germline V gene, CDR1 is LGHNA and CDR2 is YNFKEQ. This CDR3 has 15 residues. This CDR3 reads CASSLSGSSSYEQYF. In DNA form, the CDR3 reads TGTGCCAGCAGCCTGAGCGGGAGTTCTTCCTACGAGCAGTACTTC.

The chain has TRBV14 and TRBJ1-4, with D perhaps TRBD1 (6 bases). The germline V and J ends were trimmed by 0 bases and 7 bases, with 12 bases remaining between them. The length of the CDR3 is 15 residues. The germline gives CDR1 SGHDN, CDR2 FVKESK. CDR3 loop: CASSQELGAVEKLFF. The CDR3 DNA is TGTGCCAGCAGCCAAGAGCTGGGGGCAGTTGAAAAACTGTTTTTT.

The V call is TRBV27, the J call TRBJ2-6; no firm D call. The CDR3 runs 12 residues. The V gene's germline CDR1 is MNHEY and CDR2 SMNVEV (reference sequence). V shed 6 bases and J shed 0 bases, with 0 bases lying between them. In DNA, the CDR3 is TGTGCCAGCAGCTCTGGGGCCAACGTCCTGACTTTC. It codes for CASSSGANVLTF. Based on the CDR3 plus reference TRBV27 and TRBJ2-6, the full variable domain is EAQVTQNPRYLITVTGKKLTVTCSQNMNHEYMSWYRQDPGLGLRQIYYSMNVEVTDKGDVPEGYKVSRKEKRNFPLILESPSPNQTSLYFCASSSGANVLTFGAGSRLTVL.

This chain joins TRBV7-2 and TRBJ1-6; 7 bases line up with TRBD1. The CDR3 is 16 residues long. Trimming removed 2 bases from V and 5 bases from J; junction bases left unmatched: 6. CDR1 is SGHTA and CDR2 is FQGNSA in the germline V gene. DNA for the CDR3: TGTGCCAGCAGCTTATTTGGGACAGTAAATAATTCACCCCTCCACTTT. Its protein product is CASSLFGTVNNSPLHF.

The CDR3 loop reads CASRLANSPEQYF. CDR3 nucleotide sequence: TGTGCCAGCAGGCTAGCGAATAGTCCTGAGCAGTACTTC. V gene TRBV28 combines with J gene TRBJ2-7; D possibly corresponds to TRBD2 (6 bases). Germline V gene data show CDR1 as MDHEN and CDR2 as SYDVKM. V was cut by 6 bases and J by 7 bases, with 16 bases left in between. This CDR3 spans 13 amino acids.

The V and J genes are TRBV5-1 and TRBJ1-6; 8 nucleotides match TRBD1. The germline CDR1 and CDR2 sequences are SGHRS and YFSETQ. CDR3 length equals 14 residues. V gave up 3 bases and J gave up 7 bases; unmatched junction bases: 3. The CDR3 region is CASSSTGANSPLHF. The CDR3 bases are TGCGCCAGCAGCTCGACAGGGGCGAATTCACCCCTCCACTTT.

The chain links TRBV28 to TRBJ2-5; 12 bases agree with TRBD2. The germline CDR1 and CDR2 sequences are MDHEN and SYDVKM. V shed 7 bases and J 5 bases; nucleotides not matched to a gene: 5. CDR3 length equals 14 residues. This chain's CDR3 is CASIGLAGSETQYF. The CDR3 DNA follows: TGTGCCAGCATAGGACTAGCGGGATCGGAGACCCAGTACTTC.

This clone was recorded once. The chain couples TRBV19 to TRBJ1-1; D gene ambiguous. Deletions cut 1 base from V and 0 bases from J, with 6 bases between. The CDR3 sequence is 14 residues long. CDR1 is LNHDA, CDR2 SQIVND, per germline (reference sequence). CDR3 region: CASSIARLNTEAFF. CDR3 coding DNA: TGTGCCAGTAGTATAGCCCGGTTGAACACTGAAGCTTTCTTT.

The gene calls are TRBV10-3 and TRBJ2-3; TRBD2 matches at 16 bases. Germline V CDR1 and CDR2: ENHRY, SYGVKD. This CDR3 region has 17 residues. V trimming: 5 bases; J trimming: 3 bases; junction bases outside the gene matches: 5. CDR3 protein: CAISSGLAGGSTDTQYF. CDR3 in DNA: TGTGCCATCAGTTCGGGACTAGCGGGGGGGAGTACAGATACGCAGTATTTT.

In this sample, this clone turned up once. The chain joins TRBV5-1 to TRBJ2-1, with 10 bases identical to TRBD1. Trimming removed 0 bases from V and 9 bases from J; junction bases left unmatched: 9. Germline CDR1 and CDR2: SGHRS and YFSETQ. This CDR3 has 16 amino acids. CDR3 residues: CASSLAPGQGRGEQFF. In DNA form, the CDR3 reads TGCGCCAGCAGCTTGGCGCCGGGACAGGGGCGAGGTGAGCAGTTCTTC.

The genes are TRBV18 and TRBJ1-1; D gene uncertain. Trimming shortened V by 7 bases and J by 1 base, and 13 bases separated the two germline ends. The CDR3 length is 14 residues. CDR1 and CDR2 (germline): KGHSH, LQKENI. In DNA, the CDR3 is TGTGCCAGCTACAAGAACCCAGGGAACACTGAAGCTTTCTTT. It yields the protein CASYKNPGNTEAFF.

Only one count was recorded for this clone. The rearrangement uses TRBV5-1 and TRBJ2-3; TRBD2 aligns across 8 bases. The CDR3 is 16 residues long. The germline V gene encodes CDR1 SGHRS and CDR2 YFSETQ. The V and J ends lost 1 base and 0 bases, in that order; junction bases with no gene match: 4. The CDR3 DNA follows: TGCGCCAGCAGCTTGCCTAGCGGGCAAAGCACAGATACGCAGTATTTT. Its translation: CASSLPSGQSTDTQYF.

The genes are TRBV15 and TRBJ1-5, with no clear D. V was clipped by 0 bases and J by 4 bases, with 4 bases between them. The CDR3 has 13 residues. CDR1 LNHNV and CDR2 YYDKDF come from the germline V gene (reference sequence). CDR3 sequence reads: CATSREGNQPQHF. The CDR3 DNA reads TGTGCCACCAGCAGAGAAGGGAATCAGCCCCAGCATTTT.

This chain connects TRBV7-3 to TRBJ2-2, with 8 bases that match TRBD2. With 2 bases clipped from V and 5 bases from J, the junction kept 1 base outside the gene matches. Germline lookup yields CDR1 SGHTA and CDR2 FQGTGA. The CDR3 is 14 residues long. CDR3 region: CASSLSSGTGELFF. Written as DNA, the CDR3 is TGTGCCAGCAGCTTATCTAGCGGGACCGGGGAGCTGTTTTTT. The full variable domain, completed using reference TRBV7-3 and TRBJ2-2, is GAGVSQTPSNKVTEKGKYVELRCDPISGHTALYWYRQSLGQGPEFLIYFQGTGAADDSGLPNDRFFAVRPEGSVSTLKIQRTERGDSAVYLCASSLSSGTGELFFGEGSRLTVL.

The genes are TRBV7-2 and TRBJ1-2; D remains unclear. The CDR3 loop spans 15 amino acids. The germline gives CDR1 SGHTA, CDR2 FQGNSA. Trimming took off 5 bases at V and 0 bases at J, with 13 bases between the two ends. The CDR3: CASSPQSGANYGYTF. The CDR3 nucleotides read TGTGCCAGCAGCCCACAGAGCGGGGCTAACTATGGCTACACCTTC.

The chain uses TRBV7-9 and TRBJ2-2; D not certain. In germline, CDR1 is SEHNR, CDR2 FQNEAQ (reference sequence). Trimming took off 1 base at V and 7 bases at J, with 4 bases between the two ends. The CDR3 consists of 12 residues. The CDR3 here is CASSLEVGELFF. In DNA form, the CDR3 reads TGTGCCAGCAGCTTAGAGGTCGGGGAGCTGTTTTTT.

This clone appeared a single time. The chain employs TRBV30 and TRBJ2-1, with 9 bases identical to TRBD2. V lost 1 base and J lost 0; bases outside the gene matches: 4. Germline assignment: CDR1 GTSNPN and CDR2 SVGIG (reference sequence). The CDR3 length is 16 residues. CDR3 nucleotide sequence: TGTGCCTGGAGTGAACCAGCGGGGGGCTCCTACAATGAGCAGTTCTTC. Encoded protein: CAWSEPAGGSYNEQFF.

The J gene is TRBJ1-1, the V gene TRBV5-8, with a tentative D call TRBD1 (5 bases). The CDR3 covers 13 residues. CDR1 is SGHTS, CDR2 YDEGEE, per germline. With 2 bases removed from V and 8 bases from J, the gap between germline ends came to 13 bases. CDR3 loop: CASSLHTGEEAFF. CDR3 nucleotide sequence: TGTGCCAGCAGCTTACATACAGGAGAAGAAGCTTTCTTT.

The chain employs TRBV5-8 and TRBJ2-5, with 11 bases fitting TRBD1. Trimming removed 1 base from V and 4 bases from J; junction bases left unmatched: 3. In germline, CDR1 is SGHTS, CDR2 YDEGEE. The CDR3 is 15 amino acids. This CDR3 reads CASSLRTGGAETQYF. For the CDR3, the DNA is TGTGCCAGCAGCTTGAGGACAGGGGGCGCAGAGACCCAGTACTTC.

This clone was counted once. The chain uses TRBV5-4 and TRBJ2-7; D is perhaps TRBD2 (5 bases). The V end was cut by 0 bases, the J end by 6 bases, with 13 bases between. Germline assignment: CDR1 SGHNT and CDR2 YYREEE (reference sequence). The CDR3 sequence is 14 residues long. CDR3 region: CASSLGHGEGEQYF. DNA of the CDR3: TGTGCCAGCAGCTTGGGCCACGGGGAAGGCGAGCAGTACTTC.

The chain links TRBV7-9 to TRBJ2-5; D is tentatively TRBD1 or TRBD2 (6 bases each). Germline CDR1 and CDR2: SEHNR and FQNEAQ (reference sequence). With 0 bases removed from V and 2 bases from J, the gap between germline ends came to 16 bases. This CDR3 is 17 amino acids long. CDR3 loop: CASSLALVRGTQETQYF. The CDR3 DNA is TGTGCCAGCAGCTTAGCGTTGGTCCGGGGGACACAAGAGACCCAGTACTTC. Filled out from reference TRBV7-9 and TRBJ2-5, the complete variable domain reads DTGVSQNPRHKITKRGQNVTFRCDPISEHNRLYWYRQTLGQGPEFLTYFQNEAQLEKSRLLSDRFSAERPKGSFSTLEIQRTEQGDSAMYLCASSLALVRGTQETQYFGPGTRLLVL.

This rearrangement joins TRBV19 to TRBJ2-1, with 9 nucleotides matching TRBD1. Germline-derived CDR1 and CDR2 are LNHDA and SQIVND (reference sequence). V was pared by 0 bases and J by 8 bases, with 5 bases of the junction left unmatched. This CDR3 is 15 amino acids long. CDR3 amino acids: CASSIDRGQGDEQFF. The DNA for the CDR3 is TGTGCCAGTAGTATAGATCGGGGACAGGGTGATGAGCAGTTCTTC.

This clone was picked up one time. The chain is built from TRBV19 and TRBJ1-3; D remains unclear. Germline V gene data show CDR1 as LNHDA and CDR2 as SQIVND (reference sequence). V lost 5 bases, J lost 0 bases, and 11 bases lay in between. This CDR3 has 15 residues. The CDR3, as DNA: TGTGCCAGTAGTGTTGGACCCTACTCTGGAAACACCATATATTTT. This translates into CASSVGPYSGNTIYF.

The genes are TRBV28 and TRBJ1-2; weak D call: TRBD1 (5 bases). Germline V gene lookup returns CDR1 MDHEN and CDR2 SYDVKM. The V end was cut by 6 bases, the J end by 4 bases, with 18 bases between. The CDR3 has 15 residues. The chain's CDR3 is CASSSLNTGRYGYTF. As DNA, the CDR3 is TGTGCCAGCAGCTCACTAAATACAGGCCGCTATGGCTACACCTTC.

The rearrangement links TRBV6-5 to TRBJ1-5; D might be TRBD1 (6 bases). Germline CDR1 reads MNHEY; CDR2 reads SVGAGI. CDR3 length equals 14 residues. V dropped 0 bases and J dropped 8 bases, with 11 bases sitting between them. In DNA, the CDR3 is TGTGCCAGCAGTTACTCGAGGGGGGGTGAGCCCCAGCATTTT. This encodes CASSYSRGGEPQHF.

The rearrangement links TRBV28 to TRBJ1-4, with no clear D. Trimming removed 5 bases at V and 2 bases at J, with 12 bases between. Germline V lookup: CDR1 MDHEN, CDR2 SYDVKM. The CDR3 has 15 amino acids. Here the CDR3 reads CASSGGEGTNEKLFF. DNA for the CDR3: TGTGCCAGCAGTGGAGGTGAAGGGACTAATGAAAAACTGTTTTTT.

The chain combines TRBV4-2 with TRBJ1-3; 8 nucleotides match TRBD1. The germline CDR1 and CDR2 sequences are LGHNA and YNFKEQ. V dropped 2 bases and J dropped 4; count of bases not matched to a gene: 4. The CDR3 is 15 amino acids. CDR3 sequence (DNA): TGTGCCAGCAGCCAACTCGGACAGGGAGGAAACACCATATATTTT. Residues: CASSQLGQGGNTIYF.

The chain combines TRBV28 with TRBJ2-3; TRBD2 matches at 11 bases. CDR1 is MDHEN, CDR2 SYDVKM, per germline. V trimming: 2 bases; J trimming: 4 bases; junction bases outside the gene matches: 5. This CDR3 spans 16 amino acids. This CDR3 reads CASSLVAGGPSDTQYF. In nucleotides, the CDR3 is TGTGCCAGCAGTTTAGTAGCGGGAGGGCCTTCAGATACGCAGTATTTT.

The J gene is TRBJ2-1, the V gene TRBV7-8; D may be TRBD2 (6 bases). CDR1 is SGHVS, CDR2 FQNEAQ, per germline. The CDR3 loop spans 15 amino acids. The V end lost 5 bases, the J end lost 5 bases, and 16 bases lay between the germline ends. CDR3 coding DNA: TGTGCCAGCAGCCCCGGGAGTCGCCTTCACAATGAGCAGTTCTTC. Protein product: CASSPGSRLHNEQFF.

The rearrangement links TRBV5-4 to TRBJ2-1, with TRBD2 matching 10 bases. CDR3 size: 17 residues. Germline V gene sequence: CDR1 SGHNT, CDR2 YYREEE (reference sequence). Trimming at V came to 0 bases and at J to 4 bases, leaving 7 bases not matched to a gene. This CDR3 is CASSLGGLAEPYNEQFF. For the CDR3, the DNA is TGTGCCAGCAGCTTGGGTGGACTAGCGGAACCTTACAATGAGCAGTTCTTC.